This T cell receptor beta chain was documented in a study of T-cell reconstitution after alpha-beta-depleted transplantation in children. Ten or more counts support this clonotype. The CDR3 covers 13 residues. Unmatched junction bases numbered 6, after V lost 6 bases and J lost 6 bases. Germline CDR1 SNHLY, CDR2 FYNNEI. The library targeted TCRbeta and was prepared with unique molecular identifiers. Using its own MiXCR run on the PCR reads, TCRdb lists one record per CDR3 protein. In the table there are 170,000 or so distinct CDR3 sequences, over 5.5% of which are singletons. Sequences were derived from PBMCs from the stem cell graft donor, sampled from the stem cell graft. This clonotype was obtained from a human donor who donated a stem cell graft to a child with Wiskott-Aldrich syndrome. This rearrangement joins TRBV2 to TRBJ1-2; 8 nucleotides match TRBD1. The CDR3 spells CASSGTGRHGYTF. CDR3 DNA: TGTGCCAGCAGCGGGACAGGCCGACATGGCTACACCTTC.